This T cell receptor (beta chain) originates from a study of cytomegalovirus exposure and HLA in healthy donors. General observations from the study: An analysis that was carried out later associated approximately 17,000 TCR beta sequences with HLA alleles at 0.05 false discovery rate. The authors judged a highly shared variant cluster likely a sequencing artifact. Being indistinguishable, some V segments were excluded, TRBV6-2 and TRBV6-3 among them.

The study ran its PCR with 60 Vbeta and 13 Jbeta primers. Profiling relied on immunoSEQ multiplex PCR, and the TCRdb table lists in-frame clones only, not all of them. The sample has fewer than 200,000 clones; 83% are singletons. As concerns this clone: The antigen remains unidentified.

Trimming pared 3 bases from V and 7 bases from J, leaving 7 bases between. CDR1 and CDR2 (germline): SQVTM, ANQGSEA. There are 11 residues in the CDR3. The chain is built from TRBV29-1 and TRBJ2-1; D unresolved. Sample: PBMCs. This TCR derives from a man in his forties or fifties in good health and CMV-seropositive. Written as DNA, the CDR3 is TGCAGCGTTGAGCTAGGAAATGAGCAGTTCTTC. Its translation is CSVELGNEQFF.